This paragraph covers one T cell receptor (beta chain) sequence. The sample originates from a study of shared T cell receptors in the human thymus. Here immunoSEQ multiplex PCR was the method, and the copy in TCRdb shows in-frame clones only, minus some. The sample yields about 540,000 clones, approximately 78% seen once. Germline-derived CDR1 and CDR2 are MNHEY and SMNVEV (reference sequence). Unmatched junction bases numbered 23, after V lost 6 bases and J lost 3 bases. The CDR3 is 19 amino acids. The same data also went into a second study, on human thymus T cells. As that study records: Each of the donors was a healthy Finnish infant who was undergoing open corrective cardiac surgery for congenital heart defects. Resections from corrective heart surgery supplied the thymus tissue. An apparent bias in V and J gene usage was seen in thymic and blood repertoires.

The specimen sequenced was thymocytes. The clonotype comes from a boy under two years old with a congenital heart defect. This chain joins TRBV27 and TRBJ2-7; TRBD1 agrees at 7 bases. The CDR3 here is CASSAHRDSSPLVVYEQYF. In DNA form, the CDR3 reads TGTGCCAGCAGCGCCCACCGGGACAGCAGCCCTCTTGTAGTCTACGAGCAGTACTTC.